The 10 T cell receptor beta chains below all came from one sample that was sequenced in a study of T-cell memory formation after mild COVID-19. In TCRdb, the 5' RACE reads were re-called with MiXCR into one record per CDR3 protein. The data show 300,000 to 350,000 distinct CDR3 sequences, roughly 13% seen once. The sequenced sample was PBMCs or a T cell subset sorted from them (not recorded which). The receptors here all came from a man between 18 and 29 years old who had mild COVID-19 (a few samples of this study predate the infection). Cell type and time point are not known.

The chain links TRBV20-1 to TRBJ2-7, with 7 bases identical to TRBD2. V shed 1 base and J 5 bases; nucleotides not matched to a gene: 8. The CDR3 is made up of 14 amino acids. In germline, CDR1 is DFQATT, CDR2 SNEGSKA (reference sequence). CDR3 coding DNA: TGCAGTGCTAGAGTACCTAGCGGTGGAGACGAGCAGTACGTC. Its translation is CSARVPSGGDEQYV.

This clonotype was picked up a small number of times. The chain joins TRBV7-2 to TRBJ1-2; possible D gene TRBD1, 5 bases. V was clipped by 3 bases and J by 8 bases, with 16 bases between them. The CDR3 runs 14 residues. Per the germline V gene, CDR1 is SGHTA and CDR2 is FQGNSA. The CDR3 loop reads CASSFRDRVWGYTF. In nucleotides, the CDR3 is TGTGCCAGCAGCTTCCGGGACCGGGTATGGGGCTACACCTTC.

This clonotype was seen only a few times. In DNA form, the CDR3 reads TGTGCCAGCAGCGATCAACTCGATAGCTCTGGAAACACCATATATTTT. Its protein product is CASSDQLDSSGNTIYF. The V call is TRBV5-6, the J call TRBJ1-3; D not resolved. CDR1 is SGHDT and CDR2 is YYEEEE in the germline V gene. V lost 4 bases to trimming and J lost 0 bases, with 14 bases between them. This CDR3 contains 16 residues.

This clonotype was counted at least ten times. The chain combines TRBV7-8 with TRBJ2-3; 12 nucleotides agree with TRBD2. V lost 2 bases and J lost 3; bases outside the gene matches: 12. Germline V gene sequence: CDR1 SGHVS, CDR2 FQNEAQ. The CDR3 is made up of 19 amino acids. The CDR3 DNA reads TGTGCCAGCAGCTTACGGGAGACACTAGCGGGGGGTCTGACAGATACGCAGTATTTT. Protein: CASSLRETLAGGLTDTQYF.

J is TRBJ2-7 and V is TRBV20-1; 9 bases map to TRBD1. The CDR3 consists of 14 residues. V lost 5 bases to trimming and J lost 7 bases; unmatched junction nucleotides: 12. Per the germline V gene, CDR1 is DFQATT and CDR2 is SNEGSKA (reference sequence). As DNA, the CDR3 is TGCAGTGCTTCCGGGACAGGGTGGAGCGGGGAGCAGTACGTC. This encodes CSASGTGWSGEQYV.

The chain couples TRBV6-5 to TRBJ1-6; 10 nucleotides align to TRBD1. Per germline, CDR1 MNHEY and CDR2 SVGAGI. With V trimmed by 7 bases and J by 8 bases, 5 bases remained unmatched. The CDR3 is 14 residues long. CDR3 in DNA: TGTGCCAGCAACCCCGGGACAGGGGATTCACCCCTCCACTTT. It is translated as CASNPGTGDSPLHF.

This clonotype was observed at least ten times. This chain uses TRBV5-1 with TRBJ1-1; 10 bases are shared with TRBD1. The CDR3 consists of 15 residues. The V and J ends lost 4 bases and 4 bases, in that order; junction bases with no gene match: 7. The germline V gene encodes CDR1 SGHRS and CDR2 YFSETQ. The CDR3 protein is CASSEPGQGSTEAFF. DNA of the CDR3: TGCGCCAGCAGCGAGCCGGGACAGGGGTCCACTGAAGCTTTCTTT.

This sequence joins TRBV5-1 and TRBJ2-7; 9 bases map to TRBD1. Germline V gives CDR1 SGHRS, CDR2 YFSETQ. This CDR3 comprises 13 residues. V lost 4 bases, J lost 6 bases, and 5 bases stayed unmatched. In DNA, the CDR3 is TGCGCCAGCAGCCCTACAGGGGGCGTCGAGCAGTACGTC. It codes for CASSPTGGVEQYV.

This clonotype turned up a few times. This chain joins TRBV12-3 or TRBV12-4 and TRBJ1-1; 7 nucleotides agree with TRBD1. This CDR3 is 15 amino acids long. The V segment lost 6 bases and the J segment 0 bases; nucleotides outside the gene matches: 7. CDR3 region: CASRPSGQLNTEAFF. In DNA, the CDR3 is TGTGCCAGCAGGCCCTCGGGACAGTTGAACACTGAAGCTTTCTTT.

This clonotype has a handful of counts. This chain links TRBV9 with TRBJ1-6; D is ambiguous. The ends were cut back, 2 bases at V and 7 bases at J, with 7 bases in the middle. Germline V lookup: CDR1 SGDLS, CDR2 YYNGEE. The CDR3 loop spans 13 amino acids. Here the CDR3 DNA reads TGTGCCAGCAGCGTGCGACTGAATTCACCCCTCCACTTT. Its protein product is CASSVRLNSPLHF.